The rows below give T cell receptor beta chains drawn from one sample of a study of cytotoxic CD8 clonotypes in ibrutinib-treated CLL. Here immunoSEQ multiplex PCR was the method, and the copy in TCRdb shows in-frame clones only, minus some. The table has 30,000 to 40,000 clones, roughly 72% seen once; the top ten hold about 9.5%. Sequences were derived from PBMCs, sampled at disease progression, from a patient treated with ibrutinib. Source of these receptors: a human donor with chronic lymphocytic leukemia. The CDR3 runs from the conserved cysteine through the conserved F or W. The order of the fields is V gene, clone size, D gene, J gene, CDR3 DNA, CDR3 protein. D genes are given only for firm matches. Only part of the rows carry a size: once, few, many, or a class if the clone is expanded.

>TRBV5-4|-|TRBD1|TRBJ1-2
TGTGCCAGCAGCCAACTCCCGGGACAGGGCGGGGGCTACACCTTC
CASSQLPGQGGGYTF
>TRBV2|-|-|TRBJ1-4
TGTGCCACCAACGAGCGTCAGGGCACAACTAATGAAAAACTGTTTTTT
CATNERQGTTNEKLFF
>TRBV28|-|-|TRBJ2-7
TGTGCCAGCAGTTCCCCGACAGTGACTTATTCCTACGAGCAGTACTTC
CASSSPTVTYSYEQYF
>TRBV18|-|-|TRBJ1-3
TGTGCCAGCTCACCAATGACTGGGCTGCGGACGGACACCATATATTTT
CASSPMTGLRTDTIYF
>TRBV6-5|-|-|TRBJ1-2
TGTGCCAGCAGTTACTCCGATTACTCTAACTATGGCTACACCTTC
CASSYSDYSNYGYTF
>TRBV5-1|-|TRBD2|TRBJ2-1
TGCGCCAGCAGCTTGCCGGGACTAGCGGGCGAACCTAGCTCCTACAATGAGCAGTTCTTC
CASSLPGLAGEPSSYNEQFF
>TRBV27|-|-|TRBJ2-3
TGTGCCAGCAGCCCCCTGATCAGGCTTACAGATACGCAGTATTTT
CASSPLIRLTDTQYF
>TRBV30|-|-|TRBJ2-7
TGTGCCTGGAGTACTACCGGGGGCGAGCAGTACTTC
CAWSTTGGEQYF
>TRBV11-1|-|-|TRBJ1-1
TGTGCCAGCAGCCCCTTGCGGAGCACTGAAGCTTTCTTT
CASSPLRSTEAFF
>TRBV19|-|-|TRBJ1-2
TGTGCCAGTAGTAATGCACTTCCAAACTATGGCTACACCTTC
CASSNALPNYGYTF
>TRBV5-6|-|-|TRBJ1-5
TGTGCCAGCACCTCTACCATTAAGGGTCAGAATCAGCCCCAGCATTTT
CASTSTIKGQNQPQHF
>TRBV7-8|-|-|TRBJ2-3
TGTGCCAGCAGCTTAGGTCTGGCTAGCTTGCGGGACACAGATACGCAGTATTTT
CASSLGLASLRDTDTQYF
>TRBV5-1|-|TRBD1|TRBJ1-3
TGCGCCAGCGGACCGGGACAGGGTGGAAACACCATATATTTT
CASGPGQGGNTIYF
>TRBV11-3|few|TRBD2|TRBJ2-3
TGTGCCAGCAGCTCCTCCGGGGGGGTCGCAGATACGCAGTATTTT
CASSSSGGVADTQYF
>TRBV25-1|-|-|TRBJ2-3
TGTGCCAGCAGTGTTCCAGGGACGGGTACGCAGTATTTT
CASSVPGTGTQYF
>TRBV28|-|TRBD2|TRBJ2-1
TGTGCCAGCAGTTTATTTCAGTTGAGGACTAGCGGAGACACAATGAGGCAGTTCTTC
CASSLFQLRTSGDTMRQFF
>TRBV5-1|-|TRBD1|TRBJ2-7
TGCGCCAGCAGCCCGATGTCGGACAGGGGGTACGAGCAGTACTTC
CASSPMSDRGYEQYF